Sequencing of this T cell receptor beta chain was carried out in a study of shared clonotypes between healthy human individuals (TCRdb year 2020). At the level of the whole study: The cohort comprised a couple of women and three men aged 18 to 49 years. For each donor, CD4 naive and CD4 memory were each run on three plates, CD8 naive on two plates, and CD8 memory on one plate. Blood TCR repertoires of about five healthy adults were deeply sequenced to estimate repertoire size and the extent of clonotype sharing between individuals. Different laboratories and diverse techniques were used to prepare libraries and sequence TCR repertoires, to increase sequencing depth and limit assay-specific biases. Each donor's leukapheresis produced roughly between about 0.8 and 8.9 billion PBMCs. The paper as a whole reports these results and caveats: Approximately 5% of naive CD4, 3.5% of naive CD8, around 2.3% of memory CD4, and less than 0.45% of memory CD8 clonotypes were shared across a few donors. Clonotypes shared by all four sorted-subset donors showed higher generation probabilities than non-shared clonotypes. Pairwise subsampling indicated that sequencing depth was expected to affect the degree of clonotype sharing among donors. Because the study included only a small number of donors, the genetic and exposure-history diversity represented was limited. Sampling was restricted to blood, and TCR repertoires in tissue are likely to differ from TCR repertoires in blood. Naive subsets generally had larger estimated clonotype richness than memory subsets did. Incomplete sequencing was indicated by rarefaction of sorted-subset datasets, despite the large sequencing depth.

Using the deep immunoSEQ assay, TCR CDR3 regions were amplified from genomic DNA by multiplex PCR. Extracted genomic DNA from each cell subset was distributed evenly across all wells of several immunoSEQ 96-well plates, and each plate was treated as a replicate. For sorted subsets, each replicate PCR was loaded with around 220 ng genomic DNA, equivalent to about 33,000 T cell genomes. The purified libraries were quantified using a Qubit 3.0 fluorometer, sized with a Bioanalyzer 2100, and then quantified again using the KAPA Library Quantification kit. A separate single-read 150-cycle Illumina NextSeq 550 flow cell was used to sequence each immunoSEQ 96-well plate. In the original analysis: The immunoSEQ output contained only junctional sequences without quality scores, so filtering could not match that applied to full-length reads. To assign V/J genes and CDR3, sequences were annotated against IMGT germline references using PyIR, a Python wrapper for IgBLAST v1.9. Reads were filtered out if the reads had weak V/J assignments (E-value above 1e-6), no CDR3, stop codons, out-of-frame junctions, or ambiguous translated residues. A V3J clonotype was defined by an identical inferred V gene, J gene, and CDR3 amino acid sequence. To compute the percentage overlap between repertoires, the number of shared unique clonotypes was divided by the size of the smaller repertoire. Repertoire richness was assessed with RTK rarefaction, the Chao1 estimator, and Recon v2.1 estimates of unobserved clonotypes. Generation probabilities for all TCRbeta clonotypes obtained by the gDNA method from several donors were computed using OLGA. What TCRdb holds here is the immuneACCESS table cut down to in-frame rearrangements. Part of the clones is not present; checked against another copy, under half of the missing clones reflect an unresolved V gene, and the others are unexplained. The V and J calls and clone size are taken from that table; D and trimming were inferred from the DNA. Here the sample has more than 80,000 clones; 65% to 70% occur a single time. The ten largest clonotypes hold 40% to 45% of the sample.

Donors were healthy HIV-negative adults with no recently reported acute infections or vaccinations. Every donor was a Caucasian adult residing in Nashville, Tennessee, USA. CD8 memory samples were composed of magnetically selected CD45RO+ cells combined with CCR7-negative CD45RA+ effector memory (TemRA) cells. After blood collection by leukapheresis, PBMCs were isolated using Ficoll-Histopaque density gradient centrifugation and then cryopreserved in the vapor phase of liquid nitrogen. Purity and quantity of every magnetically sorted T cell population were checked by analytical flow cytometry. Genomic DNA was isolated from every sorted fraction and measured by UV absorbance on a Nanodrop 2000c. The CDR3 sequence holds 15 residues, the cysteine and phenylalanine included. Only CDR3 DNA is held: 45 bases, read in frame from base 1. The germline V gene yields LGHNA for CDR1 and YSLEER for CDR2. V is reduced by 2 bases and J by 0 bases, leaving a spacing of 10 bases between them.

With regard to this clone: No antigen is known for it. Per-base qualities were not stored, and no clone one base away is much larger.

The clonotype comes from a man aged 30 to 39 in good health. Recombination joined TRBV4-3 with TRBJ1-2; confidence is insufficient to name the D gene. Sequenced material: memory CD8+ T cells sorted from blood. The cell subset or site label, read with the paper, signifies: CD45RO+ cells pooled with CCR7-negative TemRA cells. The CDR3 region reads CASSQSSPPNYGYTF. The bases read TGCGCCAGCAGCCAAAGCAGCCCTCCTAACTATGGCTACACCTTC.